The next 24 T cell receptor beta chains were all read from a single sample in a study of CXCR3-negative and CXCR3-positive naive CD8 T cells. The TRB libraries of cDNA were built by UMI-labeled 5' RACE. TCRdb reprocessed the 5' RACE reads and keeps a single row for each CDR3 protein, giving no DNA. Reported are about 48,000 distinct CDR3 sequences; the ten largest clones contain over 12%. The sample taken for sequencing was memory CD8+ T cells from blood. The origin of the receptors is a human donor in good health. Some clones in this sample may be carry-over from other donors' samples.

This sequence joins TRBV7-9 and TRBJ1-3; TCRdb calls TRBD1, which cannot be checked without DNA. Germline V gene sequence: CDR1 SEHNR, CDR2 FQNEAQ (reference sequence). The CDR3 length is 15 residues. CDR3 amino acids: CASSLVATDGNTIYF.

The genes are TRBV6-1 and TRBJ2-6; TCRdb gives TRBD1 as the D gene, but with no DNA this cannot be confirmed. This CDR3 comprises 13 residues. Germline-derived CDR1 and CDR2 are MNHNS and SASEGT. Here the CDR3 reads CASREDRANVLTF.

The chain is built from TRBV9 and TRBJ2-3. Germline CDR1 SGDLS, CDR2 YYNGEE. The CDR3 covers 17 residues. The CDR3 is CASSVADTIRTTDTQYF.

The chain joins TRBV28 to TRBJ2-5; TCRdb indicates TRBD1, and absent DNA this call remains unverified. This CDR3 has 17 residues. From germline, CDR1 is MDHEN and CDR2 SYDVKM. The CDR3: CASSYPKTLGGEETQYF.

The J gene is TRBJ1-1, the V gene TRBV29-1. The germline gives CDR1 SQVTM, CDR2 ANQGSEA. The CDR3 spans 14 residues. CDR3 region: CSVELSFRATEAFF.

V gene TRBV6-1 combines with J gene TRBJ2-5; the D call from TCRdb, TRBD2, cannot be confirmed without DNA. This CDR3 has 19 residues. Per the germline V gene, CDR1 is MNHNS and CDR2 is SASEGT. The CDR3 sequence: CASSEWSGRRRLVYETQYF.

The rearrangement links TRBV7-6 to TRBJ2-2; the TCRdb D gene call, TRBD1, has no DNA to confirm it. Germline V CDR1 and CDR2: SGHVS, FNYEAQ. The CDR3 is 16 amino acids. The CDR3 sequence: CATRDRDRGYPGELFF.

V gene TRBV4-1 combines with J gene TRBJ2-3; without DNA, the TCRdb call of TRBD1 cannot be checked. The V gene's germline CDR1 is MGHRA and CDR2 YSYEKL. The CDR3 is 16 residues long. The CDR3 sequence is CASSQAGYGATDTQYF.

This chain uses TRBV6-2 or TRBV6-3 with TRBJ2-2; TCRdb returns TRBD1, unconfirmable since there is no DNA. The CDR3 has 16 residues. Germline-derived CDR1 and CDR2 are MNHEY and SVGEGT. CDR3 loop: CASSYSRGQLTGELFF.

CDR3: CASRQIYNSPLHF. The V gene is TRBV28, the J gene TRBJ1-6; lacking DNA, the TRBD1 call made by TCRdb goes unchecked. The CDR3 totals 13 residues. Germline CDR1 MDHEN, CDR2 SYDVKM.

The J gene is TRBJ1-2, the V gene TRBV19. Germline V gene data show CDR1 as LNHDA and CDR2 as SQIVND (reference sequence). The CDR3 is made up of 11 amino acids. The CDR3 loop reads CASYNLYGYTF.

The V gene is TRBV5-1, the J gene TRBJ2-7; the TRBD1 assignment by TCRdb is unverifiable without DNA. Looked up from germline, CDR1 is SGHRS and CDR2 is YFSETQ. This CDR3 comprises 15 residues. CDR3 region: CASSLVGHGSYEQYF. Drawing the rest from reference TRBV5-1 and TRBJ2-7, the complete variable domain is KAGVTQTPRYLIKTRGQQVTLSCSPISGHRSVSWYQQTPGQGLQFLFEYFSETQRNKGNFPGRFSGRQFSNSRSEMNVSTLELGDSALYLCASSLVGHGSYEQYFGPGTRLTVT.

This sequence joins TRBV7-7 and TRBJ2-2. Germline V gene data show CDR1 as SSHAT and CDR2 as FNYEAQ (reference sequence). CDR3 length: 12 amino acids. The chain's CDR3 is CASSLESGELFF. Combining the CDR3 with reference TRBV7-7 and TRBJ2-2 gives the whole variable domain GAGVSQSPRYKVTKRGQDVTLRCDPISSHATLYWYQQALGQGPEFLTYFNYEAQPDKSGLPSDRFSAERPEGSISTLTIQRTEQRDSAMYRCASSLESGELFFGEGSRLTVL.

CDR3 amino acids: CASSEAMGLGETQYF. This chain links TRBV6-1 with TRBJ2-5; lacking DNA, the TRBD1 call made by TCRdb goes unchecked. The CDR3 is made up of 15 amino acids. CDR1 is MNHNS and CDR2 is SASEGT in the germline V gene.

The chain recombines TRBV9 with TRBJ1-1. CDR1 is SGDLS, CDR2 YYNGEE, per germline. The CDR3 length is 12 residues. The CDR3 sequence: CASSEGNTEAFF.

The CDR3 loop is CASSHSSIQGGPDTQYF. The genes are TRBV28 and TRBJ2-3; TCRdb returns TRBD1, unconfirmable since there is no DNA. Germline V lookup: CDR1 MDHEN, CDR2 SYDVKM. The CDR3 consists of 17 residues.

This chain links TRBV10-3 with TRBJ2-7. The CDR3 contains 11 residues. Germline V gives CDR1 ENHRY, CDR2 SYGVKD. The CDR3 loop is CAISESGEQYF.

The chain recombines TRBV6-2 or TRBV6-3 with TRBJ1-1. Germline CDR1 MNHEY, CDR2 SVGEGT. The length of the CDR3 is 14 residues. The CDR3 region is CASSYSGEVTEAFF.

The chain carries TRBV14 and TRBJ2-6; TCRdb indicates TRBD1, and absent DNA this call remains unverified. The CDR3 contains 18 residues. In germline, CDR1 is SGHDN, CDR2 FVKESK. The CDR3 region is CASSQTGTGLAGANVLTF.

V and J are TRBV5-5 and TRBJ2-5; TCRdb returns TRBD1, unconfirmable since there is no DNA. The CDR3 extends over 17 amino acids. Germline V gene data show CDR1 as SGHKS and CDR2 as YYEKEE (reference sequence). The CDR3 is CASSLTTGDPPQETQYF.

This clonotype is labeled medium-sized based on frequency. The chain links TRBV24-1 to TRBJ2-5; TCRdb returns TRBD1, unconfirmable since there is no DNA. From germline, CDR1 is KGHDR and CDR2 SFDVKD. CDR3 length equals 18 residues. CDR3 amino acids: CATSDSLGDRGDQETQYF.

The chain carries TRBV28 and TRBJ2-3; there is no DNA to check the TCRdb D call of TRBD2. The CDR3 spans 15 residues. Per the germline V gene, CDR1 is MDHEN and CDR2 is SYDVKM. The CDR3 reads CASSPGLAAVDTQYF.

The CDR3 protein is CASSSEQRIATYYGYTF. J is TRBJ1-2 and V is TRBV7-9; TCRdb returns TRBD1, unconfirmable since there is no DNA. CDR1 is SEHNR, CDR2 FQNEAQ, per germline (reference sequence). The CDR3 is 17 residues long.

This chain connects TRBV29-1 to TRBJ2-3; TCRdb gives TRBD1 as the D gene, but with no DNA this cannot be confirmed. Germline lookup yields CDR1 SQVTM and CDR2 ANQGSEA. The CDR3 length is 17 residues. The CDR3 is CSVVPTRTAVNQDTQYF.